In its sample, the clone carrying this T cell receptor (beta chain) was seen a few times. This CDR3 has 13 residues. With V trimmed by 6 bases and J by 5 bases, 5 bases remained unmatched. Germline lookup yields CDR1 SQVTM and CDR2 ANQGSEA. This entry belongs to a study of T-cell reconstitution after alpha-beta-depleted transplantation in children. TCRbeta library construction was performed incorporating unique molecular identifiers. TCRdb reprocessed the PCR reads with MiXCR, giving one entry per CDR3 protein. Altogether around 52,000 distinct CDR3 sequences are present, more than 5% being singletons, with the ten largest covering over 25%.

This chain uses TRBV29-1 with TRBJ1-4, with 8 bases fitting TRBD1. The sample in question was PBMCs, mostly from graft donor cells, obtained 60 days after TCRalphabeta/CD19-depleted stem cell transplant. The clonotype originates from a female patient between 2 and 10 years old who had a stem cell transplant for aplastic anemia, so the T cells may come from the graft donor. CDR3 sequence (DNA): TGCAGCGTGGCCGACAGGGGAAATGAAAAACTGTTTTTT. Translation: CSVADRGNEKLFF.